Given below is one T cell receptor beta chain in context. The antigen it recognizes is unknown. Base qualities are not recorded, but no much larger clone differs from it by a single base. The CDR3, cysteine through phenylalanine, is 13 amino acids long. Only the CDR3 DNA is retained, 39 bases long and in frame from the first base. This record comes from a study of beta chain features in type 1 diabetes listed by TCRdb under 2018. Study-level background: Patients and healthy donors did not differ in mean age, gender distribution, total cell number or subset yield. The study compared TCRB repertoires of sorted circulating CD4+ T cell subsets between recently diagnosed type 1 diabetes patients and matched healthy donors. A total of roughly 100 million sorted cells were examined across all samples, and the number of cells per subset was strongly correlated with RNA yield. Naive and central memory subsets were obtained from all 28 donors, but regulatory and stem cell-like memory subsets were isolated from only 8 patients and roughly 8 healthy donors.

From each donor, a single peripheral blood sample of around 120 mL on average was drawn into heparinised tubes. Naive, central memory, regulatory and stem cell-like memory CD4+ T cells were sorted on a BD FACSAria II using a panel including CD45RO, CCR7, CD25, CD127, CD95 and CD27. A purity above 98% was achieved for all sorted populations. PBMCs were isolated right away by Lymphoprep density gradient centrifugation and were stained directly, without culture. To minimize batch effects, samples were stained and sorted in pairs, one healthy donor with one patient per experiment. Study-wide conclusions, independent of this receptor: A moderate but significant shortening of TCRB CDR3 length was observed in type 1 diabetes patients in all four CD4+ subsets. Naive, central memory and regulatory TCRB repertoires appeared to be more similar among patients than among healthy donors. Because cDNA was sequenced instead of genomic DNA, highly expressing activated cells could be over-represented, though the groups showed no difference in activation or CD3 levels. Patients with type 1 diabetes made fewer insertions and deleted more nucleotides at VDJ recombination sites, implying thymic rearrangement abnormalities. Only small numbers of individuals were included in the HLA sub-analyses, which left unresolved whether HLA type had any influence on TCRB rearrangement. PCR may preferentially amplify shorter templates, but because patient and control samples were amplified and corrected together, any resulting skew would affect both groups equally.

The entire isolated RNA was reverse transcribed using the High Capacity cDNA Reverse Transcription Kit, and thus expressed TCRB transcripts were sequenced. Deep immunoSEQ sequencing was performed on naive, central memory and regulatory T cell samples, with an average of around 3.4 million total reads per sample. After sorted cells were lysed in RLT buffer, RNA was extracted with DNase-treated RNeasy Micro or Mini kits, with the choice depending on cell number. Each cell subset was processed on its own to prevent cross-contamination, while patient and healthy donor samples were processed together. The immunoSEQ multiplex PCR was used to amplify TCRB sequences from cDNA, generating 87-bp fragments that spanned the CDR3 region. Sequencing of the amplicons was done on the Illumina HiSeq platform. On the study's bioinformatics: Synthetic template baselines were used to correct PCR bias computationally, reads within Hamming distance 2 were collapsed, and singletons that could not be merged were discarded. Reads were aligned against IMGT so that V, D and J genes, CDR3 length and insertions or deletions at six rearrangement sites could be assigned. Clonotype counts were normalized to sorted cell number within each subset before computing true diversity and Gini coefficients with the tcR R package. The overlap coefficient, calculated on TCRB nucleotide sequences, was used to quantify repertoire sharing. The source is immuneACCESS, and TCRdb retained only in-frame sequences with V and J called. Part of the clones is not carried over; for the studies checked, unresolved V genes explain less than half of this, and the remainder is unexplained. Clone size and V and J calls were adopted from that table, with D and trimming inferred from the DNA. The sample profile shows about 150,000 clones; 7.5% to 10% of them were found once. The biggest ten clones account for roughly 2.5% of the sample.

The sequencing input was central memory CD4+ T cells from blood. This sequence originates from a woman younger than 35 in good health. The chain couples TRBV21-1 to TRBJ2-4; the D call in the table, TRBD2, was not verified against the DNA. TRBV21-1 is a documented pseudogene. CDR3 region: CASNRGRGDIQYF. The sequenced DNA is TGTGCCAGCAACCGGGGTCGGGGGGACATTCAGTACTTC.